This T cell receptor beta chain comes out of a study of T cell responses to AZD1222 COVID-19 vaccine. Across the whole study: Second-dose timings of about 4 or about 12 weeks were pooled.

Trimming removed 6 bases from V and 0 bases from J, with 21 bases in between. The germline V gene has CDR1 SGHRS and CDR2 YFSETQ. This CDR3 has 17 amino acids. Notes on the study in general: Unmutated variant regions are reportedly the target of nearly half of TCRs that are spike-specific. The span of vaccine-associated CD4 TCRs extended across spike, with dominance at 160-218 and 743-854. A rise in Spike-specific TCR breadth and depth followed two AZD1222 doses.

Only in-frame clones appear in the TCRdb table, and some are missing; sequencing was by immunoSEQ multiplex PCR. This table holds about 79,000 clones, around 84% found once. This clone has just one count. What it recognizes is unknown. J is TRBJ1-2 and V is TRBV5-1; TRBD1 is a possible D gene (6 bases). Material: peripheral blood, obtained on day 0 of AZD1222 vaccination. The sequence came from an adult in good health. The CDR3 coding sequence is TGCGCCAGCAAGTCGTCGACCGGGACAACCTCTAACTATGGCTACACCTTC. As protein: CASKSSTGTTSNYGYTF. The complete variable domain, with remaining parts taken from reference TRBV5-1 and TRBJ1-2, reads KAGVTQTPRYLIKTRGQQVTLSCSPISGHRSVSWYQQTPGQGLQFLFEYFSETQRNKGNFPGRFSGRQFSNSRSEMNVSTLELGDSALYLCASKSSTGTTSNYGYTFGSGTRLTVV.